These 23 T cell receptor beta chains were sequenced from one sample in a study of T cells after yellow fever vaccination (dated by TCRdb to between 2018 and 2021). Library prep was done by 5' RACE. The instrument was an Illumina NovaSeq 6000. TCRdb reworked the public reads: Q25 trimming with fastp, MiXCR clone assembly, productive beta chains retained. Each entry is one CDR3 protein sequence, shown with its most common DNA and genes. In all, the sample holds some 240,000 distinct CDR3 sequences, and under 3.5% of those were seen once. The top ten clonotypes cover roughly 3% of the sample. Explained via the paper, the treatment or condition label denotes: live attenuated yellow fever vaccine strain. Sequencing was performed on CD4+ T cells sorted from PBMCs, taken 10 days after the yellow fever booster vaccination. These receptors were obtained from a man younger than 30 who received the YFV17D yellow fever vaccine.

This clonotype was seen repeatedly, ten times or more. The chain joins TRBV20-1 to TRBJ2-4; 7 nucleotides line up with TRBD1. The V gene's germline CDR1 is DFQATT and CDR2 SNEGSKA (reference sequence). V was pared by 3 bases and J by 3 bases, with 5 bases of the junction left unmatched. This CDR3 is 14 amino acids long. The CDR3 region is CSASGAGGKNIQYF. In nucleotides, the CDR3 is TGCAGTGCTAGCGGGGCAGGGGGCAAAAACATTCAGTACTTC.

There are many counts of this clonotype. The rearrangement uses TRBV12-3 or TRBV12-4 and TRBJ1-1; no clear D gene. V lost 5 bases and J 6 bases, leaving 13 bases between the germline ends. This CDR3 has 13 amino acids. CDR3 sequence reads: CASSGRMSAEAFF. The CDR3 nucleotides read TGTGCCAGCAGTGGTAGGATGAGCGCTGAAGCTTTCTTT.

This chain connects TRBV18 to TRBJ2-7, with TRBD1 identical over 9 bases. CDR1 KGHSH and CDR2 LQKENI come from the germline V gene. The V and J ends lost 3 bases and 1 base, in that order; junction bases with no gene match: 4. This CDR3 is built from 15 residues. DNA of the CDR3: TGTGCCAGCTCACCCGGGACAGGGAGATCCTACGAGCAGTACTTC. Translation gives CASSPGTGRSYEQYF.

This chain links TRBV12-3 or TRBV12-4 with TRBJ2-7, with unresolved D. V was trimmed by 2 bases and J by 4 bases, leaving 12 bases between them. The CDR3 totals 14 residues. CDR3 DNA sequence: TGTGCCAGCAGTTTATCCCCCTTGATATACGAGCAGTACTTC. Its protein is CASSLSPLIYEQYF.

This clonotype showed up just a few times. The rearrangement uses TRBV5-1 and TRBJ2-7; D possibly corresponds to TRBD2 (6 bases). V was cut by 3 bases and J by 0 bases, with 16 bases left in between. CDR1 is SGHRS, CDR2 YFSETQ, per germline. CDR3 length: 16 residues. The CDR3 protein is CASSWVTGEASYEQYF. The CDR3 DNA reads as TGCGCCAGCAGCTGGGTTACGGGAGAAGCCTCCTACGAGCAGTACTTC.

This clonotype was recorded at least ten times. The V gene is TRBV29-1, the J gene TRBJ1-3; D not certain. This CDR3 is 14 amino acids long. Between the trimmed V and J ends, which lost 3 bases and 4 bases, there was a span of 13 bases. CDR1 is SQVTM and CDR2 is ANQGSEA in the germline V gene. CDR3 nucleotides: TGCAGCGTTGAGAGAACAGAACTAGGAAACACCATATATTTT. Amino acid sequence: CSVERTELGNTIYF.

This clonotype was seen repeatedly, ten times or more. This chain connects TRBV5-8 to TRBJ2-3; D is ambiguous. Trimming removed 0 bases from V and 6 bases from J, with 17 bases in between. Germline values: CDR1 SGHTS, CDR2 YDEGEE. The CDR3 is 16 residues long. The CDR3 spells CASSLASTSPTDTQYF. The DNA for the CDR3 is TGTGCCAGCAGCTTGGCGTCGACTTCCCCCACGGATACGCAGTATTTT. The full variable domain, completed using reference TRBV5-8 and TRBJ2-3, is EAGVTQSPTHLIKTRGQQATLRCSPISGHTSVYWYQQALGLGLQFLLWYDEGEERNRGNFPPRFSGRQFPNYSSELNVNALELEDSALYLCASSLASTSPTDTQYFGPGTRLTVL.

This sequence joins TRBV11-3 and TRBJ2-3, with D possibly matching TRBD2 (5 bases). Germline V gives CDR1 SGHNT, CDR2 YENEEA. CDR3 length: 14 residues. Trimming left V 3 bases short and J 2 bases short, with 9 bases between. CDR3 sequence (DNA): TGTGCCAGCAGCTTGAGCGGACCCACAGATACGCAGTATTTT. It codes for CASSLSGPTDTQYF.

This clonotype was seen at least ten times. The chain recombines TRBV7-9 with TRBJ1-3; a weak D match, TRBD1 (6 bases). CDR3 length: 15 residues. From germline, CDR1 is SEHNR and CDR2 FQNEAQ (reference sequence). V lost 5 bases and J lost 2, with 13 bases in between. CDR3 residues: CASSPPGTPGNTIYF. In DNA, the CDR3 is TGTGCCAGCAGCCCACCCGGGACACCTGGAAACACCATATATTTT.

In regard to this clonotype: The junction does not match germline at one end; this may be a read error. The rearrangement uses TRBV5-6 and TRBJ2-2; 11 nucleotides match TRBD2. The CDR3 is made up of 17 amino acids. CDR1 is SGHDT and CDR2 is YYEEEE in the germline V gene. In DNA form, the CDR3 reads TGTGCCAGCAGCTTGCTCCTAGCGGGGGGCAGGACCGGGGAGCCGTTTTTT. This translates into CASSLLLAGGRTGEPFF.

The chain links TRBV5-1 to TRBJ2-5; the D call may be TRBD1 or TRBD2 (6 bases each). V was pared by 0 bases and J by 3 bases, with 9 bases between. The CDR3 has 14 amino acids. Germline loops: CDR1 SGHRS, CDR2 YFSETQ. In DNA form, the CDR3 reads TGCGCCAGCAGCTTGGTCGGGGGCGAAGAGACCCAGTACTTC. As protein: CASSLVGGEETQYF.

The table lists this clonotype with many counts. This chain connects TRBV18 to TRBJ2-5; unclear D gene. The V end was cut by 2 bases, the J end by 5 bases, with 3 bases between. The CDR3 extends over 11 amino acids. Germline CDR1 reads KGHSH; CDR2 reads LQKENI. CDR3 coding DNA: TGTGCCAGCTCACCAAGGGAGACCCAGTACTTC. This gives the protein CASSPRETQYF.

In this sample, this clonotype turned up many times. The chain carries TRBV5-1 and TRBJ1-2; 8 bases are a match to TRBD1. Germline lookup yields CDR1 SGHRS and CDR2 YFSETQ. The CDR3 spans 15 residues. Trimming removed 4 bases from V and 4 bases from J; junction bases left unmatched: 9. The CDR3, as DNA: TGCGCCAGCAGCGATCCCGACAGGGGCGTCTATGGCTACACCTTC. Its translation: CASSDPDRGVYGYTF. The full variable domain, in which reference TRBV5-1 and TRBJ1-2 provide the parts outside the CDR3, is KAGVTQTPRYLIKTRGQQVTLSCSPISGHRSVSWYQQTPGQGLQFLFEYFSETQRNKGNFPGRFSGRQFSNSRSEMNVSTLELGDSALYLCASSDPDRGVYGYTFGSGTRLTVV.

This clonotype was recorded a few times. The rearrangement joins TRBV10-3 to TRBJ2-2; D is possibly TRBD1 (6 bases). Per germline, CDR1 ENHRY and CDR2 SYGVKD. V lost 4 bases to trimming and J lost 6 bases, with 9 bases between them. CDR3 length: 13 amino acids. CDR3 protein: CAISAGVPGELFF. The DNA of the CDR3 is TGTGCCATCAGTGCAGGGGTCCCCGGGGAGCTGTTTTTT.

In its sample, this clonotype was seen many times. The chain couples TRBV11-2 to TRBJ2-5; D not resolved. V was shortened by 0 bases and J by 6 bases, with 11 bases between the two germline ends. The CDR3 runs 14 residues. CDR1 SGHAT and CDR2 FQNNGV come from the germline V gene. CDR3 residues: CASSLDGPSQTQYF. CDR3 nucleotide sequence: TGTGCCAGCAGCTTAGACGGACCCTCTCAGACCCAGTACTTC.

This clonotype has just a few counts. This chain uses TRBV5-1 with TRBJ2-2, with 7 bases fitting TRBD1. The germline V gene has CDR1 SGHRS and CDR2 YFSETQ. CDR3 length equals 16 residues. Trimming at V came to 1 base and at J to 7 bases, leaving 10 bases not matched to a gene. The CDR3 here is CASSLSPQGRDGELFF. In DNA form, the CDR3 reads TGCGCCAGCAGCTTGTCCCCACAGGGGCGCGACGGGGAGCTGTTTTTT.

Here the CDR3 reads CATSSAGGVAGELFF. The CDR3 DNA reads as TGTGCCACCAGTTCGGCGGGGGGAGTTGCCGGGGAGCTGTTTTTT. The V and J genes are TRBV24-1 and TRBJ2-2; TRBD2 agrees at 8 bases. J gave up 6 bases and V 6 bases, and 8 bases lay outside the gene matches. CDR3 length equals 15 residues. The germline V gene has CDR1 KGHDR and CDR2 SFDVKD.

V and J are TRBV2 and TRBJ2-3, with 9 bases fitting TRBD1. The CDR3 consists of 14 residues. The V and J ends lost 7 bases and 4 bases, in that order; junction bases with no gene match: 6. Germline assignment: CDR1 SNHLY and CDR2 FYNNEI. Here the CDR3 DNA reads TGTGCCAGCACCATATGGACAGGGGCAGATACGCAGTATTTT. Translation gives CASTIWTGADTQYF.

The chain couples TRBV9 to TRBJ1-6; tentative D call: TRBD1 (5 bases). The CDR3 runs 16 residues. Germline V lookup: CDR1 SGDLS, CDR2 YYNGEE. V lost 0 bases and J lost 13, with 20 bases in between. CDR3 amino acids: CASSVGGARSSNPLHF. The CDR3 bases are TGTGCCAGCAGCGTAGGAGGGGCAAGATCCTCGAACCCCCTCCACTTT.

This clonotype was counted between two and nine times. The J gene is TRBJ2-7, the V gene TRBV3-2; the listed D gene, TRBD2, was not tested against the DNA. TRBV3-2 is shown as a pseudogene. The CDR3 runs to 17 residues. CDR3 sequence (DNA): TGTGCCAGCAGCCAAGGGGGACTAGCGGGGGGACTCTACGAGCAGTACTTC. This sequence encodes CASSQGGLAGGLYEQYF.

Ten or more counts support this clonotype. V gene TRBV20-1 combines with J gene TRBJ2-1; 8 nucleotides match TRBD2. Germline V lookup: CDR1 DFQATT, CDR2 SNEGSKA (reference sequence). Losses at the gene ends were 7 bases for V and 10 bases for J; bases not matched to a gene: 12. The CDR3 extends over 13 amino acids. This chain's CDR3 is CSVVRGGIGEQFF. DNA for the CDR3: TGCAGTGTCGTCCGGGGGGGGATAGGAGAGCAGTTCTTC.

This clonotype was counted only a few times. This chain links TRBV28 with TRBJ1-4; no reliable D call. This CDR3 is 16 amino acids long. The germline V gene has CDR1 MDHEN and CDR2 SYDVKM. The V end was cut by 7 bases, the J end by 3 bases, with 18 bases between. This CDR3 is CASKFAGISANEKLFF. The DNA for the CDR3 is TGTGCCAGCAAGTTTGCGGGGATTTCGGCTAATGAAAAACTGTTTTTT.

This clonotype turned up a few times. The chain combines TRBV4-2 with TRBJ2-1; 14 bases match TRBD2. Germline values: CDR1 LGHNA, CDR2 YNFKEQ. V dropped 4 bases and J dropped 12; count of bases not matched to a gene: 11. The CDR3 loop spans 16 amino acids. The CDR3, as DNA: TGTGCCAGCAGCCCCCTCGGGACTAGCGGGGGAGAATCGCAGTTCTTC. Translated: CASSPLGTSGGESQFF.